This TCR beta chain was captured by sequencing in a study of spatial heterogeneity in lung cancer. TCRdb reprocessed the 5' RACE reads with MiXCR, giving one entry per CDR3 protein. The repertoire has roughly 39,000 distinct CDR3 sequences, roughly 8% of them found once; the top ten carry roughly 28%. Time point denoted: sample taken at primary tumor resection. Researchers sequenced whole RNA taken from tumor, nontumor lung or frozen PBMC without sorting. Trimming shortened V by 6 bases and J by 2 bases, and 17 bases separated the two germline ends. CDR3 size: 15 residues. Germline CDR1 is SGDLS and CDR2 is YYNGEE. This clonotype was picked up many times.

The chain carries TRBV9 and TRBJ1-2; TRBD1 is a possible D gene (5 bases). The TCR comes from a male donor with early-stage non-small cell lung cancer. Sequencing was performed on PBMCs, taken at surgery. The CDR3, as DNA: TGTGCCAGCACCAGCGTCTCGACAGTCAACTATGGCTACACCTTC. Translated: CASTSVSTVNYGYTF.